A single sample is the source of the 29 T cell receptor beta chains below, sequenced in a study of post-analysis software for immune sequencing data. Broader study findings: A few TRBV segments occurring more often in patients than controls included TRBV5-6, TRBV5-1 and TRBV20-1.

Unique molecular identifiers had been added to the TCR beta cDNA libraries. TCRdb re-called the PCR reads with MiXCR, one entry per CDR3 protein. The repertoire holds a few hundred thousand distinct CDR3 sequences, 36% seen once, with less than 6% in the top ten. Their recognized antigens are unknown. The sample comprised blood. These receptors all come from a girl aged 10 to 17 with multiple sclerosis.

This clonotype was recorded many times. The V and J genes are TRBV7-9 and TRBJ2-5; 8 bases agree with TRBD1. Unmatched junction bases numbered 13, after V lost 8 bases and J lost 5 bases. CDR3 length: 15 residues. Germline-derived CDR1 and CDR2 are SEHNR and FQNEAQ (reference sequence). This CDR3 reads CASEKRTGITETQYF. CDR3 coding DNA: TGTGCCAGCGAAAAAAGGACAGGGATAACGGAGACCCAGTACTTC.

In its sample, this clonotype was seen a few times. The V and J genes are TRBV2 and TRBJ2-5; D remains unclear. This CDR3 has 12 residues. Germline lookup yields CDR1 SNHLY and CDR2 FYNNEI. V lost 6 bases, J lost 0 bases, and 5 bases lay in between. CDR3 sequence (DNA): TGTGCCAGCAGGGAAAACCAAGAGACCCAGTACTTC. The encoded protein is CASRENQETQYF. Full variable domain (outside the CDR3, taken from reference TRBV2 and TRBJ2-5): EPEVTQTPSHQVTQMGQEVILRCVPISNHLYFYWYRQILGQKVEFLVSFYNNEISEKSEIFDDQFSVERPDGSNFTLKIRSTKLEDSAMYFCASRENQETQYFGPGTRLLVL.

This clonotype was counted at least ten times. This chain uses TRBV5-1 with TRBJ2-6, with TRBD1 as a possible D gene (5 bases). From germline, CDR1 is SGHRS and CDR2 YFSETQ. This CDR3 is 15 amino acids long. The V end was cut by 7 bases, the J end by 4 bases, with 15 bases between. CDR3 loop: CASGITGTGANVLTF. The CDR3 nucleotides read TGCGCCAGCGGGATTACAGGAACGGGGGCCAACGTCCTGACTTTC.

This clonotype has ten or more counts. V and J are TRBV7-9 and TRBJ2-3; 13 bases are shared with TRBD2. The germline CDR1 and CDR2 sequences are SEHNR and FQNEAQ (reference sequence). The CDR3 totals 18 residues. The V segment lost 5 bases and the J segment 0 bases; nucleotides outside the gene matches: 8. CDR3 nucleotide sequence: TGTGCCAGCAGCCCGACTAGCGGGGGGTTAACTAGCACAGATACGCAGTATTTT. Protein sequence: CASSPTSGGLTSTDTQYF.

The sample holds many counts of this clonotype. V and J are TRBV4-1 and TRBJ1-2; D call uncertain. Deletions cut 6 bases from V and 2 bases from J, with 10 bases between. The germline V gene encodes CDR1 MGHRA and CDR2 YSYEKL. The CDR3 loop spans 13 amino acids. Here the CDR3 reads CASRPLGNYGYTF. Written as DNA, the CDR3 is TGCGCCAGCAGGCCCCTAGGCAACTATGGCTACACCTTC.

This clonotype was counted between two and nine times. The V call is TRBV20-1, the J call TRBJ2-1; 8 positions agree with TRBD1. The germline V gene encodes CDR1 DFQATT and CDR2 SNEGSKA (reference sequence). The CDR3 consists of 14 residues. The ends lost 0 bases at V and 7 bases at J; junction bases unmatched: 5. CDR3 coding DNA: TGCAGTGCTAGAGATCGGACAGGGTGGAATGAGCAGTTCTTC. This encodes CSARDRTGWNEQFF.

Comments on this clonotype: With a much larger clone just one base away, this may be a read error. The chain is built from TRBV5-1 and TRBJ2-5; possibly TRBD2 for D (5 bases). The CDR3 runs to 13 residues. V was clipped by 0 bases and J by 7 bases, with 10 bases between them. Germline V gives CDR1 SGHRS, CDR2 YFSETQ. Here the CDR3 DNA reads TGCGCCAGCAGCTTGGAATTACTAGGGACCCAGTACTTC. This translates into CASSLELLGTQYF.

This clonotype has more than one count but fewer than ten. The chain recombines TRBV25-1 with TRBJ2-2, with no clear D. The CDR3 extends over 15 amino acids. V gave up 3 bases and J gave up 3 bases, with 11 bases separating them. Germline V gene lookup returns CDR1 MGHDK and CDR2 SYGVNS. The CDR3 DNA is TGTGCCAGCAGTGAGCGTGCTCGAGACACCGGGGAGCTGTTTTTT. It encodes CASSERARDTGELFF.

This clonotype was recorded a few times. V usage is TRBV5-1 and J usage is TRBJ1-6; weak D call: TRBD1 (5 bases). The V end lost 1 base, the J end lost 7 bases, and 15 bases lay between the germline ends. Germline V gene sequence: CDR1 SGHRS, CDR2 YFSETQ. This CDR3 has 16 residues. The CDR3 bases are TGCGCCAGCAGCTTGAACCGGGCCCAGGGAAATTCACCCCTCCACTTT. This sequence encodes CASSLNRAQGNSPLHF.

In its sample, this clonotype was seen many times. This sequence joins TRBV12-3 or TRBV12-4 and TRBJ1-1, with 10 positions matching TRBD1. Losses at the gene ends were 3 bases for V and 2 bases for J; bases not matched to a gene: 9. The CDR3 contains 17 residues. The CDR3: CASSLTGGSTRNTEAFF. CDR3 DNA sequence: TGTGCCAGCAGTTTGACAGGGGGCTCAACGAGAAACACTGAAGCTTTCTTT.

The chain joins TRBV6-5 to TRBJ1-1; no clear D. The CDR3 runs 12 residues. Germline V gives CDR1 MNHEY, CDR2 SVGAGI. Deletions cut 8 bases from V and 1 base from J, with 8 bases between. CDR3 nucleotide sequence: TGTGCCAGCGGACGGGGGAACACTGAAGCTTTCTTT. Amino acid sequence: CASGRGNTEAFF.

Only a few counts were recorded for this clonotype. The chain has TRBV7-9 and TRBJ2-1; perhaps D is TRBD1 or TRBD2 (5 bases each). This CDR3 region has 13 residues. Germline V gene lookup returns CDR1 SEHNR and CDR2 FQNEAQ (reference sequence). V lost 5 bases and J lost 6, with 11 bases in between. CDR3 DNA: TGTGCCAGCAGCCCTCGGGACCGCAATGAGCAGTTCTTC. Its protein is CASSPRDRNEQFF.

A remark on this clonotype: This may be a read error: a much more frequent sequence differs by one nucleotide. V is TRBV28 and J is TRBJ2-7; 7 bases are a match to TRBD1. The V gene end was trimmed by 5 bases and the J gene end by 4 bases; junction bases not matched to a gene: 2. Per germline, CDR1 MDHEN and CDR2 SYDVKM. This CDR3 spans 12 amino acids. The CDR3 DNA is TGTGCCAGCAGTGAACAGGGGTACGAGCAGTACTTC. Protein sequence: CASSEQGYEQYF.

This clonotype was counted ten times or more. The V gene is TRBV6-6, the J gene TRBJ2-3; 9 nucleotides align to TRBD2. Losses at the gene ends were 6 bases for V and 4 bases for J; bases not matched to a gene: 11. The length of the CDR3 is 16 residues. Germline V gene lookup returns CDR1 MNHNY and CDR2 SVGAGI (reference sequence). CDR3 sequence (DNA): TGTGCCAGCAGACCGAAAAGCGGGGGGAGCGCAGATACGCAGTATTTT. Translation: CASRPKSGGSADTQYF.

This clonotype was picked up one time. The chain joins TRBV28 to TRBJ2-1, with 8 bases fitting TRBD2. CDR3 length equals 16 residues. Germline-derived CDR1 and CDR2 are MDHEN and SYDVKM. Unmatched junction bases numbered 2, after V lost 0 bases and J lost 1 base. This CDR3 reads CASSLWSGGSYNEQFF. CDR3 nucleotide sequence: TGTGCCAGCAGTTTATGGAGCGGGGGTTCCTACAATGAGCAGTTCTTC.

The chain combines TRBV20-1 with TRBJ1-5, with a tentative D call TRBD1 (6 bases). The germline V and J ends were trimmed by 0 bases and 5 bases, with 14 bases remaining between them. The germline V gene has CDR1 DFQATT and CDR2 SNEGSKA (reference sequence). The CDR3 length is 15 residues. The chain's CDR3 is CSARDRGGSYQPQHF. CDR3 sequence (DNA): TGCAGTGCTAGAGATCGGGGGGGCTCGTATCAGCCCCAGCATTTT.

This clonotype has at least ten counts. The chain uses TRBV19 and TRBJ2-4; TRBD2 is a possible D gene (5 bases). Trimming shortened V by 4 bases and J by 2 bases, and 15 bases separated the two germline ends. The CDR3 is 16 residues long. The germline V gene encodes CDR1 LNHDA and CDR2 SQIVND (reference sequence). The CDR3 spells CASSTPATGTKNIQYF. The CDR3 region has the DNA TGTGCCAGTAGTACCCCCGCGACGGGAACCAAAAACATTCAGTACTTC.

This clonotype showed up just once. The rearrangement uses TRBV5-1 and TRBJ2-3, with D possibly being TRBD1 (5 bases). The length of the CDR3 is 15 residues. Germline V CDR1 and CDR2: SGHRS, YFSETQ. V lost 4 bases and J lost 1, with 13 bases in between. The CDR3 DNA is TGCGCCAGCAGCGCAGCCTCGACAGGCACAGATACGCAGTATTTT. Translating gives CASSAASTGTDTQYF. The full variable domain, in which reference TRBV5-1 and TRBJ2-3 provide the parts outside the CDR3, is KAGVTQTPRYLIKTRGQQVTLSCSPISGHRSVSWYQQTPGQGLQFLFEYFSETQRNKGNFPGRFSGRQFSNSRSEMNVSTLELGDSALYLCASSAASTGTDTQYFGPGTRLTVL.

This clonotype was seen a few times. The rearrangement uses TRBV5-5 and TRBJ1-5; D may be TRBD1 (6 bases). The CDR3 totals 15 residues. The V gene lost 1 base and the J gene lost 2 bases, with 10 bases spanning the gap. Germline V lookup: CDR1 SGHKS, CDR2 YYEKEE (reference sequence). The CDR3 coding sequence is TGTGCCAGCAGCTTGCGGGAGGGGGGCAATCAGCCCCAGCATTTT. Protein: CASSLREGGNQPQHF.

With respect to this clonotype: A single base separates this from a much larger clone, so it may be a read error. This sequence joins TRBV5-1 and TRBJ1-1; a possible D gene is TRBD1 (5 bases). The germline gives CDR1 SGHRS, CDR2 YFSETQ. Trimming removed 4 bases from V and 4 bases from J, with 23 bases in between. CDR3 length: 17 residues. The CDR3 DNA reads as TGCGCCAGCAGCCAAGACAGTTTTGGGGCGATGAGCACTGAAGCTTTCTTT. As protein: CASSQDSFGAMSTEAFF. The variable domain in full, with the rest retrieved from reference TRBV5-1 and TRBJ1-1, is KAGVTQTPRYLIKTRGQQVTLSCSPISGHRSVSWYQQTPGQGLQFLFEYFSETQRNKGNFPGRFSGRQFSNSRSEMNVSTLELGDSALYLCASSQDSFGAMSTEAFFGQGTRLTVV.

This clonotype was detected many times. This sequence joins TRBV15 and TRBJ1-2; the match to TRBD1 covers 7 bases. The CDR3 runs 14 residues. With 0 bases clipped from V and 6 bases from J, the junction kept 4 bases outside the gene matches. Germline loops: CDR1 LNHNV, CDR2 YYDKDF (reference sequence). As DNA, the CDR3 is TGTGCCACCAGCAGAGAAACGGACAGGAATGGCTACACCTTC. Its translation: CATSRETDRNGYTF.

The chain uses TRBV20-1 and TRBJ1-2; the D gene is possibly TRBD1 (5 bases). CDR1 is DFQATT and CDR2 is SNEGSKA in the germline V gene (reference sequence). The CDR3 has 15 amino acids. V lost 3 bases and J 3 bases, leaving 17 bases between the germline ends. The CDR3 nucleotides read TGCAGTGCTAGTGCCTTTCTGGGGCAAGACTATGGCTACACCTTC. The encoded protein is CSASAFLGQDYGYTF.

This CDR3 is CASSFSGTAQRGYTF. The CDR3 DNA reads as TGTGCCAGCAGCTTCTCCGGAACAGCCCAACGTGGCTACACCTTC. This sequence joins TRBV5-4 and TRBJ1-2; D remains ambiguous. Trimming stripped 2 bases from V and 7 bases from J, with 18 bases between. Per germline, CDR1 SGHNT and CDR2 YYREEE (reference sequence). CDR3 length equals 15 residues.

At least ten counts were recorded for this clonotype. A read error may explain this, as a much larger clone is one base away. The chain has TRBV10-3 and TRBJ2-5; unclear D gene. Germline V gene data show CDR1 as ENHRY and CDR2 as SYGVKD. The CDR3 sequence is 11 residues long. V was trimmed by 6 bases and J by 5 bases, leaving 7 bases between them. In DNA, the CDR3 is TGTGCCATCAGGGTGGCGGAGACCCAGTACTTC. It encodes CAIRVAETQYF.

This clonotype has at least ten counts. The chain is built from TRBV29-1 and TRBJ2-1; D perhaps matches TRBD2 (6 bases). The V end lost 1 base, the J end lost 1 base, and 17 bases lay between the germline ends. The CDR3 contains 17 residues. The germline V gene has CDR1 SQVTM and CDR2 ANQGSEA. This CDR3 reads CSVEVTSGEASYNEQFF. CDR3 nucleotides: TGCAGCGTTGAAGTTACTTCGGGGGAGGCTTCCTACAATGAGCAGTTCTTC.

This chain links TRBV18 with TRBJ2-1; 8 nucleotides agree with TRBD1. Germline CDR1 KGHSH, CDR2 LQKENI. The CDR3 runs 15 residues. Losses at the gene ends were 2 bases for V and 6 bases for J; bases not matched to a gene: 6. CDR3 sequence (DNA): TGTGCCAGCTCACCAGGACAGGGATCGGGCAATGAGCAGTTCTTC. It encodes CASSPGQGSGNEQFF.

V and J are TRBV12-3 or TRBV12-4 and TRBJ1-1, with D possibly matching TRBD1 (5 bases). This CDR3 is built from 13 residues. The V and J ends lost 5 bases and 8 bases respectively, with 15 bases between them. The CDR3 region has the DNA TGTGCCAGCAGTCCATCGGGGGGTAGGGAAGCTTTCTTT. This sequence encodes CASSPSGGREAFF.

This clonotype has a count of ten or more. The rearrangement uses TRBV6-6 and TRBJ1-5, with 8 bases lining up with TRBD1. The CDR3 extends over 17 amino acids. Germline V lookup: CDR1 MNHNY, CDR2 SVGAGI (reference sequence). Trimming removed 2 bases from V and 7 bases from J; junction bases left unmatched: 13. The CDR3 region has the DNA TGTGCCAGCAGTTACCCCGGGGCCAGGGGGCTAGGGCAGCCCCAGCATTTT. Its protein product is CASSYPGARGLGQPQHF.

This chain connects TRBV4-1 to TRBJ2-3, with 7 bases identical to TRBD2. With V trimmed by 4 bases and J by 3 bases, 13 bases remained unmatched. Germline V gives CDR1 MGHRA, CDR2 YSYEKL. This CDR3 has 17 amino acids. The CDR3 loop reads CASSPYPFGRRTDTQYF. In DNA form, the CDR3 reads TGCGCCAGCAGCCCGTACCCCTTCGGGAGGCGGACAGATACGCAGTATTTT.